Here is one T cell receptor (beta chain) with its context. These data originate in a study of blood T cell repertoires in COVID-19. Some clones are missing from TCRdb's copy, which holds only in-frame ones; the method was immunoSEQ multiplex PCR. The table shows 300,000 to 400,000 clones, with 88% occurring only once. V lost 6 bases to trimming and J lost 5 bases, with 13 bases between them. Germline V lookup: CDR1 MNHEY, CDR2 SVGAGI. CDR3 length equals 13 residues. The sequence derives from a woman younger than 35 who had recovered from COVID-19. The chain recombines TRBV6-5 with TRBJ2-5; TRBD1 might be the D (6 bases). The sequenced material came from PBMCs or T cells enriched from blood (not recorded which). The CDR3 sequence: CASRLQGAETQYF. In DNA, the CDR3 is TGTGCCAGCAGGCTACAGGGAGCCGAGACCCAGTACTTC.